This T cell receptor (beta chain) derives from a study of control samples from healthy donors and cancer patients. Clones were read by immunoSEQ multiplex PCR, and TCRdb kept only the in-frame ones, dropping some. The table lists around 95,000 clones, over 80% of them singletons, with approximately 20% in the top ten. This CDR3 region has 18 residues. The chain couples TRBV21-1 to TRBJ2-2; the table calls TRBD2, which could not be checked here. TRBV21-1 is a pseudogene segment. This receptor was identified in a man younger than 45 in good health. Input material: blood. The CDR3 reads CASSSSPLAGGPTGELFF. CDR3 nucleotide sequence: TGTGCCAGCAGCAGTTCTCCACTAGCGGGGGGGCCCACCGGGGAGCTGTTTTTT.